What follows are 22 T cell receptor beta chains derived from one specimen sequenced in a study of T cell responses to AZD1222 COVID-19 vaccine. Sequenced by immunoSEQ multiplex PCR; TCRdb stores in-frame clones only, minus some. The sample carries around 92,000 clones, approximately 84% recorded once. Source: peripheral blood, taken on day 0 of AZD1222 vaccination. These receptor sequences come from an adult in good health.

J is TRBJ2-1 and V is TRBV6-6; a possible D gene is TRBD1 (6 bases). V was pared by 6 bases and J by 0 bases, with 12 bases between. Germline V gene lookup returns CDR1 MNHNY and CDR2 SVGAGI (reference sequence). This CDR3 is 15 amino acids long. CDR3 loop: CASRKQGISYNEQFF. CDR3 coding DNA: TGTGCCAGCAGGAAACAGGGAATCTCCTACAATGAGCAGTTCTTC.

The chain joins TRBV20-1 to TRBJ2-5; 7 bases match TRBD1. Germline V gene lookup returns CDR1 DFQATT and CDR2 SNEGSKA (reference sequence). V trimming: 3 bases; J trimming: 5 bases; junction bases outside the gene matches: 15. The CDR3 has 16 amino acids. The CDR3 sequence is CSASRNRDRVYETQYF. The CDR3 nucleotides read TGCAGTGCTAGTCGGAACCGAGACAGGGTCTACGAGACCCAGTACTTC.

The chain employs TRBV30 and TRBJ1-1; D remains ambiguous. Germline CDR1 GTSNPN, CDR2 SVGIG (reference sequence). V lost 8 bases, J lost 11 bases, and 18 bases lay in between. CDR3 size: 11 residues. As DNA, the CDR3 is TGTGCCCGGAAGACGGGCTTAGGGGCTTTCTTT. It yields the protein CARKTGLGAFF.

The genes are TRBV7-3 and TRBJ2-7, with D possibly TRBD2 on 6 matching bases. CDR1 SGHTA and CDR2 FQGTGA come from the germline V gene. The CDR3 length is 14 residues. Trimming took off 5 bases at V and 2 bases at J, with 13 bases between the two ends. The CDR3: CASSAGLPPYEQYF. In DNA form, the CDR3 reads TGTGCCAGCAGCGCGGGACTGCCCCCCTACGAGCAGTACTTC. Using reference TRBV7-3 and TRBJ2-7 for the parts outside the CDR3, the full variable domain is GAGVSQTPSNKVTEKGKYVELRCDPISGHTALYWYRQSLGQGPEFLIYFQGTGAADDSGLPNDRFFAVRPEGSVSTLKIQRTERGDSAVYLCASSAGLPPYEQYFGPGTRLTVT.

This clone has only a few counts. The chain uses TRBV3-1 (or the pseudogene TRBV3-2) and TRBJ2-7; TRBD2 matches at 13 bases. The CDR3 has 17 residues. The junction had 8 bases not matched to a gene; V was cut back by 3 bases and J by 3 bases. Germline V lookup: CDR1 LGHDT, CDR2 YNNKEL (reference sequence). As DNA, the CDR3 is TGTGCCAGCAGCCACGGACTAGCGGGAGAAGGTGGCTACGAGCAGTACTTC. Protein sequence: CASSHGLAGEGGYEQYF.

CDR3 in DNA: TGTGCCAGCAGCTTAGGGGGCGGCCAATCGAGGACTGAAGCTTTCTTT. Residues: CASSLGGGQSRTEAFF. This sequence joins TRBV7-2 and TRBJ1-1, with D perhaps matching TRBD1 (5 bases). The CDR3 extends over 16 amino acids. Trimming left V 1 base short and J 5 bases short, with 17 bases between. Per germline, CDR1 SGHTA and CDR2 FQGNSA.

V is TRBV11-3 and J is TRBJ2-1, with D perhaps matching TRBD1 or TRBD2 (6 bases each). Trimming took 5 bases from V and 3 from J, leaving 11 bases between them. This CDR3 is 14 amino acids long. CDR1 is SGHNT, CDR2 YENEEA, per germline. Written as DNA, the CDR3 is TGTGCCAGCAGCCTAGGGGGACTCTACAATGAGCAGTTCTTC. Translating gives CASSLGGLYNEQFF.

This chain connects TRBV3-1 (or the pseudogene TRBV3-2) to TRBJ1-1, with TRBD1 as a possible D gene (5 bases). Per germline, CDR1 LGHDT and CDR2 YNNKEL (reference sequence). The germline V and J ends were trimmed by 5 bases and 3 bases, with 16 bases remaining between them. The CDR3 is made up of 15 amino acids. CDR3 residues: CASSYDGGKDTEAFF. CDR3 sequence (DNA): TGTGCCAGCAGCTACGATGGGGGGAAGGACACTGAAGCTTTCTTT.

The chain has TRBV2 and TRBJ1-2; 11 bases match TRBD1. With 4 bases clipped from V and 4 bases from J, the junction kept 5 bases outside the gene matches. The CDR3 is 15 residues long. Germline-derived CDR1 and CDR2 are SNHLY and FYNNEI. CDR3 amino acids: CASSAGTGGSYGYTF. In DNA, the CDR3 is TGTGCCAGCAGTGCCGGGACAGGGGGTTCCTATGGCTACACCTTC.

The chain has TRBV2 and TRBJ1-5; D is undetermined. CDR1 and CDR2 (germline): SNHLY, FYNNEI. This CDR3 is built from 13 residues. V lost 3 bases to trimming and J lost 1 base, with 4 bases between them. The CDR3 protein is CASSDDSNQPQHF. CDR3 nucleotides: TGTGCCAGCAGTGATGACAGCAATCAGCCCCAGCATTTT.

The chain carries TRBV3-1 (or the pseudogene TRBV3-2) and TRBJ1-2, with D unclear. This CDR3 spans 15 amino acids. With 4 bases removed from V and 6 bases from J, the gap between germline ends came to 18 bases. Germline V gene lookup returns CDR1 LGHDT and CDR2 YNNKEL (reference sequence). CDR3 coding DNA: TGTGCCAGCAGCCTCCTTACTGCAGGTACTAATGGCTACACCTTC. It yields the protein CASSLLTAGTNGYTF.

The chain combines TRBV18 with TRBJ1-2, with D possibly TRBD1 on 5 matching bases. V lost 3 bases to trimming and J lost 2 bases, with 19 bases between them. The V gene's germline CDR1 is KGHSH and CDR2 LQKENI. The length of the CDR3 is 17 residues. CDR3 region: CASSPAGPGQGNYGYTF. CDR3 DNA: TGTGCCAGCTCACCCGCCGGGCCCGGGCAGGGAAACTATGGCTACACCTTC.

About this clone: This CDR3 fails to terminate in the conserved phenylalanine or tryptophan, so it likely reflects a read error. It is unclear where the CDR3 begins or ends on the DNA, so no DNA is shown, and the CDR3 is as TCRdb lists it. The J gene is TRBJ2-7, the V gene TRBV5-6. Germline V CDR1 and CDR2: SGHDT, YYEEEE. 9 amino acids form the CDR3, both terminal residues included. CDR3 in amino acids: CASRMVPRS.

The chain is built from TRBV7-9 and TRBJ1-3; 9 nucleotides agree with TRBD1. Germline values: CDR1 SEHNR, CDR2 FQNEAQ (reference sequence). CDR3 length: 15 residues. The ends lost 3 bases at V and 4 bases at J; junction bases unmatched: 4. The CDR3, as DNA: TGTGCCAGCAGCTTCGGACAGGGGTTAGGAAACACCATATATTTT. It encodes CASSFGQGLGNTIYF.

The rearrangement uses TRBV7-3 and TRBJ2-1; 9 bases are shared with TRBD2. V gave up 3 bases and J gave up 3 bases; unmatched junction bases: 12. Per germline, CDR1 SGHTA and CDR2 FQGTGA. This CDR3 comprises 18 residues. CDR3 protein: CASSFWGASGIGYNEQFF. In DNA, the CDR3 is TGTGCCAGCAGCTTTTGGGGGGCTAGCGGGATAGGCTACAATGAGCAGTTCTTC.

There are a few counts of this clone. This chain joins TRBV5-6 and TRBJ1-5; D uncertain. The germline V and J ends were trimmed by 0 bases and 6 bases, with 4 bases remaining between them. The germline gives CDR1 SGHDT, CDR2 YYEEEE. The CDR3 has 12 amino acids. This CDR3 is CASSLGSQPQHF. The DNA for the CDR3 is TGTGCCAGCAGCTTGGGTAGTCAGCCCCAGCATTTT.

This chain links TRBV3-1 (or the pseudogene TRBV3-2) with TRBJ1-2; D uncertain. The ends were cut back, 8 bases at V and 8 bases at J, with 15 bases in the middle. The CDR3 is 12 amino acids. In germline, CDR1 is LGHDT, CDR2 YNNKEL (reference sequence). CDR3 nucleotide sequence: TGTGCCAGCTCCGATGTTGCGGGGGGCTACACCTTC. Translation: CASSDVAGGYTF.

The chain joins TRBV5-1 to TRBJ2-1, with TRBD1 matching 7 bases. Germline values: CDR1 SGHRS, CDR2 YFSETQ. The CDR3 totals 13 residues. Unmatched junction bases numbered 5, after V lost 4 bases and J lost 7 bases. The DNA for the CDR3 is TGCGCCAGCAGCACGGGACAGCTTAATGAGCAGTTCTTC. This codes for CASSTGQLNEQFF. The full variable domain, with the rest looked up from reference TRBV5-1 and TRBJ2-1, is KAGVTQTPRYLIKTRGQQVTLSCSPISGHRSVSWYQQTPGQGLQFLFEYFSETQRNKGNFPGRFSGRQFSNSRSEMNVSTLELGDSALYLCASSTGQLNEQFFGPGTRLTVL.

The chain combines TRBV6-2 or TRBV6-3 with TRBJ2-7; D gene ambiguous. The CDR3 sequence is 14 residues long. Germline lookup yields CDR1 MNHEY and CDR2 SVGEGT. V was trimmed by 0 bases and J by 2 bases, leaving 8 bases between them. The CDR3 region has the DNA TGTGCCAGCAGTTACTCAGTAGTTACCTACGAGCAGTACTTC. Protein sequence: CASSYSVVTYEQYF.

CDR3 nucleotides: TGTGCCAGCAGCCAAGCGGGGGCCTTAGGATATGGCTACACCTTC. Its protein is CASSQAGALGYGYTF. The chain combines TRBV16 with TRBJ1-2, with D possibly being TRBD1 (6 bases). This CDR3 region has 15 residues. With 2 bases removed from V and 5 bases from J, the gap between germline ends came to 15 bases. Germline V gene data show CDR1 as KGHSY and CDR2 as FQNENV.

The rearrangement links TRBV11-2 to TRBJ1-6, with D tentatively TRBD1 (5 bases). This CDR3 comprises 15 residues. Per germline, CDR1 SGHAT and CDR2 FQNNGV. Trimming pared 1 base from V and 8 bases from J, leaving 12 bases between. CDR3 amino acids: CASSLAGQGHSPLHF. The CDR3 nucleotides read TGTGCCAGCAGCTTAGCCGGCCAGGGCCATTCACCCCTCCACTTT.

The chain recombines TRBV9 with TRBJ2-1, with D possibly TRBD2 on 6 matching bases. Germline loops: CDR1 SGDLS, CDR2 YYNGEE. The CDR3 length is 16 residues. Trimming took 3 bases from V and 0 from J, leaving 13 bases between them. CDR3 loop: CASSALAQSSYNEQFF. In DNA, the CDR3 is TGTGCCAGCAGCGCTCTAGCGCAGAGCTCCTACAATGAGCAGTTCTTC.